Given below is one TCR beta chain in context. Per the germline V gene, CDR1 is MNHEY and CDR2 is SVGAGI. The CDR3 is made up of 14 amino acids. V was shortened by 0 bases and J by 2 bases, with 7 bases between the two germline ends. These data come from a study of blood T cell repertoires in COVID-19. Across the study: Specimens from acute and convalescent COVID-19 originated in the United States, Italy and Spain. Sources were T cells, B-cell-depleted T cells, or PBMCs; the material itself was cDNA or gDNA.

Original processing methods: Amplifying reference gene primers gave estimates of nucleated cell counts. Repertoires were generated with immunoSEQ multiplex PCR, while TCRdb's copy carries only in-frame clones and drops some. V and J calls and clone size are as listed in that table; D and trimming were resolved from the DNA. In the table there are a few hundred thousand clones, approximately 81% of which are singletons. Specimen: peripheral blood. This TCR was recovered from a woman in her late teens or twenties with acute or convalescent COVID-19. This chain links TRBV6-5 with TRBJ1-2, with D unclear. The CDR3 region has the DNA TGTGCCAGCAGTTACTCGCCCCTAAACTATGGCTACACCTTC. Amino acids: CASSYSPLNYGYTF.